The T cell receptor beta chain under discussion was sequenced for a study of response to subunit inactivated influenza vaccine (dated by TCRdb to 2016 to 2019). General notes on the study: The study used deep quantitative T cell receptor repertoire profiling to track responses to a trivalent subunit inactivated influenza vaccine. The paper's findings and limits, for the study overall: It was suggested by the authors that each seasonal influenza vaccination may recruit only a limited number of new T cells.

The library was obtained by RT-PCR. Data came from an Illumina HiSeq 2500. TCRdb itself trimmed the public reads at Q25 with fastp, ran MiXCR and retained productive beta chains. Here each entry gathers all rows of one CDR3 protein and keeps the most common genes and DNA. The sample table lists roughly 500,000 distinct CDR3 sequences, 16% of them with a count of one. The ten largest clones take up 3% of the sample. This clonotype was seen ten or more times. Its antigen target is currently unknown. No base-level quality is on record; no much larger clone is a single base apart. The TCR was taken from a man between 50 and 69 years old who received an inactivated influenza vaccine. Donor details come from another sample of the same person, matched by shared clones. The sample consisted of CD4+ T cells sorted from PBMCs, taken 23 to 25 months after vaccination.

The bases are TGTGCCAGCAGTCCATCGAAGCCCGGGGAGCTGTTTTTT. It is translated as CASSPSKPGELFF. The sequence joins TRBV6-2 or TRBV6-3 to TRBJ2-2; confidence is insufficient to name the D gene. CDR1 and CDR2, per the germline V gene, are MNHEY and SVGEGT. The CDR3 starts with the cysteine, ends with the phenylalanine, and has 13 residues. This entry keeps only the CDR3 DNA: 39 bases, framed from base 1. Relative to germline, V is 5 bases shorter and J is 6 bases shorter, with 10 bases between their ends.